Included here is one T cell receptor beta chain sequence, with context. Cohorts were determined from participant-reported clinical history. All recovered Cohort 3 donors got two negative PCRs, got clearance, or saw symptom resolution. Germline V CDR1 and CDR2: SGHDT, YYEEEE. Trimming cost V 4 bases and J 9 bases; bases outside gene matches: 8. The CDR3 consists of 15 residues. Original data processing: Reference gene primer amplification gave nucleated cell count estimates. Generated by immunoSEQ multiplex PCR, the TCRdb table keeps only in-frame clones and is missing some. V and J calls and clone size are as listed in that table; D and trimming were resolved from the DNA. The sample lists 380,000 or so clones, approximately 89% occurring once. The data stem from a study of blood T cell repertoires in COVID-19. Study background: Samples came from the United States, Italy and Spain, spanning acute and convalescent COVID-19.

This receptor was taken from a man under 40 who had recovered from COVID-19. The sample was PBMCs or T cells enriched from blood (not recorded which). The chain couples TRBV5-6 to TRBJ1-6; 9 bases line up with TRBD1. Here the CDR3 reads CASSMGQGVGSPLHF. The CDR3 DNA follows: TGTGCCAGCAGCATGGGACAGGGTGTAGGTTCACCCCTCCACTTT.